A selection of T cell receptor beta chains follows, all from one sample in a study of blood T cell repertoires in COVID-19. Clones were sequenced by immunoSEQ multiplex PCR, and TCRdb holds only the in-frame ones, with some missing. The table lists some 19,000 clones, approximately 86% of them singletons. What was sequenced was peripheral blood. These receptors were collected from a man in his 70s with acute or convalescent COVID-19. Each CDR3 is given with its conserved first and last residue. The order of the fields is J gene, V gene, D gene, clone size, CDR3 protein, CDR3 DNA. A D gene is named only where the DNA matches it firmly. Only part of the rows carry a size: once, few, many, or a class if the clone is expanded.

J: TRBJ2-5; V: TRBV5-4; D: TRBD2; size: NA; CDR3: CASSLARGGPETQYF; DNA: TGTGCCAGCAGCTTGGCCCGCGGGGGGCCGGAGACCCAGTACTTC
J: TRBJ2-1; V: TRBV5-1; D: TRBD2; size: NA; CDR3: CASSYGGTSGAHNEQFF; DNA: TGCGCCAGCAGCTACGGGGGGACTAGCGGGGCCCACAATGAGCAGTTCTTC
J: TRBJ2-1; V: TRBV24-1; D: TRBD2; size: NA; CDR3: CATSDLKALAGGNNEQFF; DNA: TGTGCCACCAGTGATTTGAAGGCGCTAGCGGGAGGAAACAATGAGCAGTTCTTC
J: TRBJ1-2; V: TRBV7-2; D: TRBD1; size: NA; CDR3: CASRPDRGANYGYTF; DNA: TGTGCCAGCAGGCCCGACAGGGGAGCTAACTATGGCTACACCTTC
J: TRBJ1-2; V: TRBV15; D: NA; size: NA; CDR3: CATSRDRANYGYTF; DNA: TGTGCCACCAGCAGAGATCGGGCTAACTATGGCTACACCTTC
J: TRBJ1-1; V: TRBV19; D: TRBD1; size: NA; CDR3: CASSPGDRAVGTEAFF; DNA: TGTGCCAGTAGTCCAGGGGACAGGGCTGTGGGCACTGAAGCTTTCTTT
J: TRBJ1-2; V: TRBV4-3; D: NA; size: NA; CDR3: CASSLGGAEGDYGYTF; DNA: TGCGCCAGCAGCCTCGGTGGGGCCGAAGGGGACTATGGCTACACCTTC
J: TRBJ2-7; V: TRBV5-5; D: TRBD2; size: NA; CDR3: CASSFRVAGDEQYF; DNA: TGTGCCAGCAGCTTTAGGGTAGCGGGAGACGAGCAGTACTTC
J: TRBJ2-7; V: TRBV24-1; D: TRBD2; size: NA; CDR3: CAPFKGAGGHSYEQYF; DNA: TGTGCCCCATTTAAAGGAGCGGGAGGGCACTCCTACGAGCAGTACTTC
J: TRBJ2-2; V: TRBV2; D: NA; size: once; CDR3: CASSAEENTGELFF; DNA: TGTGCCAGCAGTGCAGAGGAGAACACCGGGGAGCTGTTTTTT
J: TRBJ2-3; V: TRBV6-5; D: NA; size: NA; CDR3: CASSYSLAEVDTQYF; DNA: TGTGCCAGCAGTTACTCGTTAGCGGAGGTAGATACGCAGTATTTT
J: TRBJ2-5; V: TRBV5-8; D: NA; size: NA; CDR3: CASSLRRSQETQYF; DNA: TGTGCCAGCAGCTTGAGACGGAGCCAAGAGACCCAGTACTTC
J: TRBJ2-5; V: TRBV27; D: NA; size: NA; CDR3: CASKVRKTGGGETQYF; DNA: TGTGCCAGCAAGGTTCGAAAAACAGGGGGGGGAGAGACCCAGTACTTC
J: TRBJ2-1; V: TRBV13; D: TRBD2; size: NA; CDR3: CASSSGLVGRNEQFF; DNA: TGTGCCAGCAGCTCGGGACTAGTGGGCCGGAATGAGCAGTTCTTC
J: TRBJ1-2; V: TRBV2; D: TRBD1; size: NA; CDR3: CASSSQGVANYGYTF; DNA: TGTGCCAGCTCATCTCAGGGGGTAGCTAACTATGGCTACACCTTC
J: TRBJ1-4; V: TRBV4-3; D: NA; size: NA; CDR3: CASSQDNLPELFF; DNA: TGCGCCAGCAGCCAAGATAACCTCCCGGAACTGTTTTTT
J: TRBJ2-7; V: TRBV4-2; D: TRBD2; size: once; CDR3: CASSQAGGSSYEQYF; DNA: TGTGCCAGCAGCCAGGCGGGAGGCAGCTCCTACGAGCAGTACTTC
J: TRBJ2-5; V: TRBV9; D: TRBD2; size: NA; CDR3: CASSPAMTSGRATETQYF; DNA: TGTGCCAGCAGCCCCGCCATGACTAGCGGGAGGGCCACAGAGACCCAGTACTTC
J: TRBJ2-3; V: TRBV28; D: NA; size: NA; CDR3: CASSPSEGTDTQYF; DNA: TGTGCCAGCAGTCCAAGTGAGGGAACAGATACGCAGTATTTT
J: TRBJ1-6; V: TRBV20-1; D: NA; size: NA; CDR3: CSASRGQRAHF; DNA: TGCAGTGCTTCCCGGGGACAAAGGGCCCACTTT
J: TRBJ2-2; V: TRBV9; D: TRBD2; size: NA; CDR3: CASNRRGLAGTGELFF; DNA: TGTGCCAGCAATAGGAGAGGCCTAGCGGGAACCGGGGAGCTGTTTTTT
J: TRBJ2-2; V: TRBV5-1; D: NA; size: NA; CDR3: CASSLGGSNTGELFF; DNA: TGCGCCAGCAGCCTCGGGGGTTCGAACACCGGGGAGCTGTTTTTT
J: TRBJ2-3; V: TRBV7-2; D: NA; size: NA; CDR3: CASSLLADTDTQYF; DNA: TGTGCCAGCAGCTTACTAGCCGACACAGATACGCAGTATTTT
J: TRBJ2-2; V: TRBV7-8; D: TRBD1; size: NA; CDR3: CASSLTGDPFEENTGELFF; DNA: TGTGCCAGCAGCTTAACAGGGGATCCCTTTGAAGAAAACACCGGGGAGCTGTTTTTT
J: TRBJ2-3; V: TRBV7-3; D: NA; size: NA; CDR3: CASSLGFRQGITDTQYF; DNA: TGTGCCAGCAGCTTAGGATTTAGGCAGGGGATCACAGATACGCAGTATTTT
J: TRBJ2-3; V: TRBV4-2; D: TRBD2; size: NA; CDR3: CASSSIAGGPSDTQYF; DNA: TGTGCCAGCAGCTCGATAGCGGGAGGGCCCTCAGATACGCAGTATTTT
J: TRBJ2-2; V: TRBV6-2/TRBV6-3; D: TRBD2; size: NA; CDR3: CASSYTGTSASSQLTGELFF; DNA: TGTGCCAGCAGTTACACCGGGACTAGCGCATCCTCGCAATTGACCGGGGAGCTGTTTTTT
J: TRBJ1-2; V: TRBV5-4; D: NA; size: NA; CDR3: CASSSDRSYGYTF; DNA: TGTGCCAGCAGCTCAGACAGGTCCTATGGCTACACCTTC
J: TRBJ1-1; V: TRBV10-3; D: TRBD1; size: NA; CDR3: CAIRGAGTENTEAFF; DNA: TGTGCCATCAGGGGGGCCGGGACAGAAAACACTGAAGCTTTCTTT
J: TRBJ1-2; V: TRBV10-3; D: TRBD1; size: few; CDR3: CAIRYRGGEGYTF; DNA: TGTGCCATCAGGTACAGGGGAGGTGAGGGCTACACCTTC
J: TRBJ2-1; V: TRBV15; D: TRBD2; size: few; CDR3: CATSRESGSGRAHEQFF; DNA: TGTGCCACCAGCAGAGAATCGGGTAGCGGGAGGGCACATGAGCAGTTCTTC
J: TRBJ1-5; V: TRBV19; D: NA; size: once; CDR3: CASSQGTISNQPQHF; DNA: TGTGCCAGTAGTCAGGGAACCATAAGCAATCAGCCCCAGCATTTT
J: TRBJ1-5; V: TRBV4-3; D: NA; size: NA; CDR3: CASSQDGQGIQPQHF; DNA: TGCGCCAGCAGCCAAGATGGGCAGGGAATACAGCCCCAGCATTTT
J: TRBJ2-1; V: TRBV6-5; D: TRBD2; size: NA; CDR3: CASSYSTLAGGYEQFF; DNA: TGTGCCAGCAGTTACTCGACACTAGCGGGAGGATATGAGCAGTTCTTC
J: TRBJ2-3; V: TRBV5-1; D: NA; size: NA; CDR3: CASSLAQGRDTQYF; DNA: TGCGCCAGCAGCTTGGCGCAGGGGCGGGATACGCAGTATTTT
J: TRBJ2-2; V: TRBV18; D: NA; size: NA; CDR3: CASSPEAIGELFF; DNA: TGTGCCAGCTCACCAGAGGCGATTGGGGAGCTGTTTTTT
J: TRBJ2-2; V: TRBV5-1; D: TRBD1; size: NA; CDR3: CASSFGDRGNTGELFF; DNA: TGCGCCAGCAGCTTTGGAGACAGGGGTAACACCGGGGAGCTGTTTTTT
J: TRBJ1-1; V: TRBV5-1; D: NA; size: NA; CDR3: CASSQTGSHTEAFF; DNA: TGCGCCAGCAGCCAAACAGGGTCCCACACTGAAGCTTTCTTT
J: TRBJ1-2; V: TRBV6-6; D: TRBD1; size: NA; CDR3: CASSLDRGRSIYGYTF; DNA: TGTGCCAGCAGCCTTGACAGGGGGCGATCAATCTACGGCTACACCTTC
J: TRBJ1-1; V: TRBV18; D: NA; size: NA; CDR3: CASSEGGSAEAFF; DNA: TGTGCCAGCTCAGAGGGTGGGAGCGCTGAAGCTTTCTTT
J: TRBJ2-3; V: TRBV28; D: TRBD2; size: NA; CDR3: CASSWGLAGRDTQYF; DNA: TGTGCCAGCAGTTGGGGACTAGCGGGAAGAGATACGCAGTATTTT
J: TRBJ2-1; V: TRBV4-3; D: TRBD2; size: NA; CDR3: CASSQVLANEQFF; DNA: TGCGCCAGCAGCCAGGTACTAGCGAATGAGCAGTTCTTC
J: TRBJ2-7; V: TRBV5-1; D: TRBD2; size: NA; CDR3: CASSTRLAGGYEQYF; DNA: TGCGCCAGCAGCACCAGACTAGCGGGAGGTTACGAGCAGTACTTC
J: TRBJ1-1; V: TRBV29-1; D: NA; size: once; CDR3: CSVQGLRNTEAFF; DNA: TGCAGCGTCCAGGGATTGAGGAACACTGAAGCTTTCTTT
J: TRBJ2-7; V: TRBV11-2; D: NA; size: NA; CDR3: CASSLVSYYEQYF; DNA: TGTGCCAGCAGCTTAGTATCGTACTACGAGCAGTACTTC
J: TRBJ1-6; V: TRBV5-6; D: TRBD1; size: NA; CDR3: CASSLGQGLNSPLHF; DNA: TGTGCCAGCAGCTTGGGACAGGGGCTAAATTCACCCCTCCACTTT
J: TRBJ2-1; V: TRBV24-1; D: TRBD2; size: NA; CDR3: CATSGWGTSGTREFF; DNA: TGTGCCACCAGTGGTTGGGGGACTAGCGGGACCAGGGAGTTCTTC
J: TRBJ2-3; V: TRBV15; D: NA; size: once; CDR3: CATSRALLQVDRDTQYF; DNA: TGTGCCACCAGCAGAGCTCTACTACAGGTCGACAGGGATACGCAGTATTTT
J: TRBJ2-1; V: TRBV21-1; D: NA; size: NA; CDR3: CASVGRSKPQNNEQFF; DNA: TGTGCCAGCGTCGGGAGATCAAAGCCCCAAAACAATGAGCAGTTCTTC
J: TRBJ1-1; V: TRBV6-6; D: NA; size: NA; CDR3: CASSYQQQPGMAEAFF; DNA: TGTGCCAGCAGTTACCAGCAACAGCCCGGGATGGCTGAAGCTTTCTTT
J: TRBJ2-1; V: TRBV6-6; D: NA; size: NA; CDR3: CASSRQEGTVADSYNEQFF; DNA: TGTGCCAGCAGTCGCCAAGAGGGCACGGTAGCGGACTCCTACAATGAGCAGTTCTTC
J: TRBJ2-2; V: TRBV5-1; D: NA; size: NA; CDR3: CASSLEGAGTGELFF; DNA: TGCGCCAGCAGCTTGGAGGGAGCGGGTACCGGGGAGCTGTTTTTT
J: TRBJ2-7; V: TRBV9; D: TRBD1; size: NA; CDR3: CASSVGGTGGYEQYF; DNA: TGTGCCAGCAGCGTAGGTGGGACAGGGGGCTACGAGCAGTACTTC
J: TRBJ2-3; V: TRBV7-3; D: TRBD2; size: once; CDR3: CASSLTAGVADTQYF; DNA: TGTGCCAGCAGCTTAACAGCGGGAGTCGCAGATACGCAGTATTTT
J: TRBJ1-6; V: TRBV19; D: TRBD1; size: NA; CDR3: CASSTLGQGANSPLHF; DNA: TGTGCCAGTAGTACCCTGGGACAGGGGGCTAATTCACCCCTCCACTTT
J: TRBJ1-2; V: TRBV6-2/TRBV6-3; D: TRBD1; size: NA; CDR3: CASTPGGILTYGYTF; DNA: TGTGCCAGCACCCCAGGGGGAATACTTACCTATGGCTACACCTTC
J: TRBJ1-2; V: TRBV4-3; D: TRBD1; size: NA; CDR3: CASSRDRGRIGGYTF; DNA: TGCGCCAGCAGCCGGGACAGGGGGCGGATTGGGGGCTACACCTTC
J: TRBJ2-3; V: TRBV7-3; D: TRBD2; size: NA; CDR3: CASSRGTSGSTDTQYF; DNA: TGTGCCAGCAGCCGTGGGACTAGCGGGAGCACAGATACGCAGTATTTT
J: TRBJ1-6; V: TRBV6-5; D: TRBD1; size: NA; CDR3: CASNGQALTPLHF; DNA: TGTGCCAGCAATGGACAGGCGCTAACACCCCTCCACTTT
J: TRBJ2-5; V: TRBV18; D: NA; size: NA; CDR3: CASSPPQGAETQYF; DNA: TGTGCCAGCTCACCACCGCAAGGAGCAGAGACCCAGTACTTC